What follows are 32 T cell receptor beta chains derived from one specimen sequenced in a study of patients and donors after allogeneic stem cell transplantation. TCRdb reprocessed the RT-PCR reads with MiXCR, giving one entry per CDR3 protein. The sample shows about 410,000 distinct CDR3 sequences, 16% of them seen only once. The specimen sequenced was blood, either unsorted or a sorted T cell fraction (not recorded which). The receptors stem from a human donor who was either an allogeneic HSCT recipient or a stem cell or donor lymphocyte infusion donor (not recorded which). It is not recorded whose cells these are; they may come from a transplant donor.

The chain combines TRBV20-1 with TRBJ2-5; D is possibly TRBD2 (6 bases). The CDR3 loop spans 16 amino acids. CDR1 DFQATT and CDR2 SNEGSKA come from the germline V gene (reference sequence). The V gene lost 0 bases and the J gene lost 3 bases, with 17 bases spanning the gap. The CDR3 bases are TGCAGTGCTAGAGATCTGGAGGGTCCCCCTGAAGAGACCCAGTACTTC. It yields the protein CSARDLEGPPEETQYF.

V gene TRBV30 combines with J gene TRBJ1-5; a weak D match, TRBD1 (6 bases). The CDR3 covers 13 residues. V was trimmed by 1 base and J by 4 bases, leaving 8 bases between them. The germline V gene encodes CDR1 GTSNPN and CDR2 SVGIG (reference sequence). The CDR3 spells CAWSGQVNQPQHF. In nucleotides, the CDR3 is TGTGCCTGGAGTGGACAGGTGAATCAGCCCCAGCATTTT.

A few counts support this clonotype. This chain links TRBV11-2 with TRBJ2-3; 9 positions match TRBD2. Germline V CDR1 and CDR2: SGHAT, FQNNGV. J was trimmed by 1 base and V by 1 base; bases with no gene match: 18. This CDR3 is built from 21 residues. In DNA, the CDR3 is TGTGCCAGCAGCTTAGGGGAGTGGACTCCGGGACTAGCCCTACGCACAGATACGCAGTATTTT. Amino acids: CASSLGEWTPGLALRTDTQYF.

This clonotype turned up a few times. The chain joins TRBV29-1 to TRBJ1-1; a weak D match, TRBD1 (6 bases). The CDR3 loop spans 15 amino acids. Per germline, CDR1 SQVTM and CDR2 ANQGSEA. V gave up 4 bases and J gave up 4 bases, with 19 bases separating them. CDR3: CSVVVPGVGSTEAFF. CDR3 coding DNA: TGCAGCGTTGTAGTGCCAGGGGTAGGGAGCACTGAAGCTTTCTTT. The whole variable domain, remainder taken from reference TRBV29-1 and TRBJ1-1, is SAVISQKPSRDICQRGTSLTIQCQVDSQVTMMFWYRQQPGQSLTLIATANQGSEATYESGFVIDKFPISRPNLTFSTLTVSNMSPEDSSIYLCSVVVPGVGSTEAFFGQGTRLTVV.

The chain has TRBV6-1 and TRBJ2-3; tentative D call: TRBD2 (5 bases). V lost 2 bases and J lost 9, with 12 bases in between. Germline loops: CDR1 MNHNS, CDR2 SASEGT. The CDR3 is 13 amino acids. CDR3 protein: CASSERGVGTQYF. The CDR3 bases are TGTGCCAGCAGTGAACGGGGTGTGGGGACGCAGTATTTT.

This chain connects TRBV24-1 to TRBJ2-6; TRBD1 matches at 7 bases. The germline V gene encodes CDR1 KGHDR and CDR2 SFDVKD. The CDR3 runs to 15 residues. V shed 6 bases, J shed 1 base, and the junction held 2 bases outside the gene matches. Here the CDR3 reads CATSRQGSGANVLTF. DNA for the CDR3: TGTGCCACCAGTCGACAGGGATCTGGGGCCAACGTCCTGACTTTC.

The V gene is TRBV6-1, the J gene TRBJ2-2; 7 nucleotides line up with TRBD2. CDR1 MNHNS and CDR2 SASEGT come from the germline V gene. The length of the CDR3 is 17 residues. With 6 bases clipped from V and 1 base from J, the junction kept 11 bases outside the gene matches. The CDR3 protein is CASRAGRAGRNTGELFF. For the CDR3, the DNA is TGTGCCAGCAGGGCGGGGAGGGCCGGAAGGAACACCGGGGAGCTGTTTTTT.

The chain couples TRBV20-1 to TRBJ2-4; D remains ambiguous. Per the germline V gene, CDR1 is DFQATT and CDR2 is SNEGSKA (reference sequence). The CDR3 covers 13 residues. CDR3 amino acids: CQVPFGAKNIQYF. CDR3 nucleotide sequence: TGCCAAGTGCCGTTTGGAGCCAAAAACATTCAGTACTTC.

This clonotype was counted ten times or more. The chain couples TRBV29-1 to TRBJ2-4, with TRBD2 matching 8 bases. The V gene's germline CDR1 is SQVTM and CDR2 ANQGSEA. The J segment lost 1 base and the V segment lost 2 bases, leaving 4 bases of the junction unmatched. The CDR3 is made up of 15 amino acids. The CDR3 sequence is CSVEPREVAKNIQYF. The CDR3 DNA reads as TGCAGCGTTGAACCGCGGGAGGTTGCCAAAAACATTCAGTACTTC.

This clonotype has a handful of counts. The chain combines TRBV3-1 with TRBJ1-1; 8 nucleotides align to TRBD1. The germline V gene encodes CDR1 LGHDT and CDR2 YNNKEL (reference sequence). This CDR3 region has 11 residues. Losses at the gene ends were 1 base for V and 11 bases for J; bases not matched to a gene: 0. The CDR3 spells CASSQGQGAFF. Written as DNA, the CDR3 is TGTGCCAGCAGCCAAGGACAGGGGGCTTTCTTT. Variable domain in full (rest from reference TRBV3-1 and TRBJ1-1): DTAVSQTPKYLVTQMGNDKSIKCEQNLGHDTMYWYKQDSKKFLKIMFSYNNKELIINETVPNRFSPKSPDKAHLNLHINSLELGDSAVYFCASSQGQGAFFGQGTRLTVV.

This clonotype was counted at least ten times. The chain carries TRBV4-2 and TRBJ1-1; D is unclear. Germline values: CDR1 LGHNA, CDR2 YNFKEQ. V lost 4 bases and J lost 10, with 13 bases in between. This CDR3 has 12 amino acids. This CDR3 is CASSPDGELAFF. In DNA, the CDR3 is TGTGCCAGCAGCCCCGACGGCGAGCTAGCTTTCTTT.

This chain connects TRBV6-1 to TRBJ2-7, with D perhaps matching TRBD1 (6 bases). Trimming left V 6 bases short and J 5 bases short, with 17 bases between. Germline V gives CDR1 MNHNS, CDR2 SASEGT. This CDR3 has 14 residues. Here the CDR3 reads CASRTGTKAHEQYF. In DNA, the CDR3 is TGTGCCAGCAGAACCGGGACAAAAGCCCACGAGCAGTACTTC.

A few counts support this clonotype. The gene calls are TRBV5-1 and TRBJ1-5; D is ambiguous. Germline values: CDR1 SGHRS, CDR2 YFSETQ. This CDR3 contains 14 residues. Trimming cost V 1 base and J 3 bases, with 8 bases left between them. The CDR3 sequence is CASSLRNDNQPQHF. The DNA for the CDR3 is TGCGCCAGCAGCTTGCGAAATGACAATCAGCCCCAGCATTTT.

The genes are TRBV30 and TRBJ1-1, with D unclear. V shed 2 bases and J shed 4 bases, with 5 bases lying between them. Germline V CDR1 and CDR2: GTSNPN, SVGIG (reference sequence). The length of the CDR3 is 11 residues. For the CDR3, the DNA is TGTGCCTGGAGTCCATTCACTGAAGCTTTCTTT. This encodes CAWSPFTEAFF.

The chain links TRBV12-3 or TRBV12-4 to TRBJ1-6; perhaps TRBD1 as D (6 bases). Trimming left V 1 base short and J 10 bases short, with 14 bases between. This CDR3 contains 15 residues. CDR3: CASSLGPRGGSPLHF. The CDR3 coding sequence is TGTGCCAGCAGTTTAGGGCCCAGGGGAGGATCACCCCTCCACTTT.

V gene TRBV25-1 combines with J gene TRBJ2-5, with 7 bases matching TRBD1. V lost 4 bases, J lost 3 bases, and 11 bases stayed unmatched. CDR1 is MGHDK, CDR2 SYGVNS, per germline. There are 16 residues in the CDR3. The CDR3 DNA follows: TGTGCCAGCAGTGTCCTGCCTGGGACAGCGAAAGAGACCCAGTACTTC. Translated, it gives CASSVLPGTAKETQYF.

This clonotype was recorded at least ten times. The rearrangement joins TRBV10-3 to TRBJ2-1, with 11 bases that match TRBD2. The CDR3 loop spans 15 amino acids. The germline V gene encodes CDR1 ENHRY and CDR2 SYGVKD. The junction had 4 bases not matched to a gene; V was cut back by 7 bases and J by 2 bases. The CDR3 nucleotides are TGTGCCATCACCGAGGGACTAGCGGCCTACAATGAGCAGTTCTTC. It encodes CAITEGLAAYNEQFF.

This chain links TRBV11-1 with TRBJ1-1; a possible D gene is TRBD1 (6 bases). The germline V gene has CDR1 SGHAT and CDR2 FQDESV (reference sequence). The CDR3 length is 14 residues. The V gene lost 4 bases and the J gene lost 1 base, with 10 bases spanning the gap. The DNA of the CDR3 is TGTGCCAGCAGCTACCTCAGGGGGAACACTGAAGCTTTCTTT. It codes for CASSYLRGNTEAFF.

The V call is TRBV27, the J call TRBJ1-2, with TRBD1 matching over 9 bases. This CDR3 region has 15 residues. The germline V gene has CDR1 MNHEY and CDR2 SMNVEV (reference sequence). V dropped 0 bases and J dropped 4; count of bases not matched to a gene: 3. The CDR3 reads CASSLSTGGLYGYTF. In DNA, the CDR3 is TGTGCCAGCAGTTTATCGACAGGGGGGCTCTATGGCTACACCTTC.

This clonotype was observed at least ten times. The J gene is TRBJ2-7, the V gene TRBV18; D unclear. Trimming took off 8 bases at V and 0 bases at J, with 8 bases between the two ends. There are 12 residues in the CDR3. Germline V gene lookup returns CDR1 KGHSH and CDR2 LQKENI. CDR3 loop: CASGFTSYEQYF. In nucleotides, the CDR3 is TGTGCCAGCGGATTCACCTCCTACGAGCAGTACTTC.

This clonotype turned up a few times. The chain joins TRBV2 to TRBJ2-2; TRBD1 is a possible D gene (5 bases). This CDR3 is 15 amino acids long. The germline CDR1 and CDR2 sequences are SNHLY and FYNNEI. Trimming shortened V by 7 bases and J by 5 bases, and 17 bases separated the two germline ends. The DNA of the CDR3 is TGTGCCAGCAACACCCCCCCGTACAGGACCGGGGAGCTGTTTTTT. Encoded protein: CASNTPPYRTGELFF.

The chain is built from TRBV9 and TRBJ2-1; TRBD2 matches at 10 bases. Germline assignment: CDR1 SGDLS and CDR2 YYNGEE. The V and J ends lost 4 bases and 6 bases, in that order; junction bases with no gene match: 7. This CDR3 spans 15 amino acids. This CDR3 reads CASSKPGLAINEQFF. The CDR3 nucleotides read TGTGCCAGCAGCAAACCGGGACTAGCGATCAATGAGCAGTTCTTC.

The chain employs TRBV7-2 and TRBJ2-2; D unresolved. Germline V gene sequence: CDR1 SGHTA, CDR2 FQGNSA. The CDR3 loop spans 15 amino acids. Between the trimmed V and J ends, which lost 1 base and 4 bases, there was a span of 10 bases. CDR3 region: CASSLGGPGTGELFF. The CDR3 DNA reads as TGTGCCAGCAGCTTAGGAGGCCCAGGCACCGGGGAGCTGTTTTTT.

This clonotype occurred a few times. The chain recombines TRBV27 with TRBJ1-6; D not certain. The CDR3 loop spans 16 amino acids. Germline V gene sequence: CDR1 MNHEY, CDR2 SMNVEV (reference sequence). Trimming pared 1 base from V and 8 bases from J, leaving 15 bases between. CDR3: CASSLYPPPPDSPLHF. The CDR3, as DNA: TGTGCCAGCAGTTTATACCCCCCACCTCCGGATTCACCCCTCCACTTT.

This clonotype was detected a few times. V is TRBV5-4 and J is TRBJ2-5; 9 nucleotides agree with TRBD1. V shed 3 bases, J shed 4 bases, and the junction held 7 bases outside the gene matches. Germline CDR1 SGHNT, CDR2 YYREEE (reference sequence). CDR3 length: 15 amino acids. The CDR3 reads CASSSAGTGIETQYF. The CDR3 nucleotides read TGTGCCAGCAGCTCTGCCGGGACAGGGATAGAGACCCAGTACTTC.

The sample holds many counts of this clonotype. The genes are TRBV29-1 and TRBJ2-3; 11 bases map to TRBD2. Per germline, CDR1 SQVTM and CDR2 ANQGSEA. CDR3 length equals 19 residues. V shed 2 bases, J shed 0 bases, and the junction held 13 bases outside the gene matches. The CDR3 nucleotides are TGCAGCGTTGAACCCCTAACGGCCCCTAGCGGGAGGAGCACAGATACGCAGTATTTT. Protein product: CSVEPLTAPSGRSTDTQYF.

This clonotype showed up just a few times. V is TRBV10-3 and J is TRBJ2-7; 9 bases match TRBD2. Germline CDR1 reads ENHRY; CDR2 reads SYGVKD. The CDR3 is 15 residues long. V lost 2 bases and J lost 2; bases outside the gene matches: 4. The DNA of the CDR3 is TGTGCCATCAGTGAGATGCGGGGGGGAACCTACGAGCAGTACTTC. It specifies CAISEMRGGTYEQYF.

The rearrangement links TRBV2 to TRBJ2-2, with 9 bases fitting TRBD1. The ends lost 7 bases at V and 4 bases at J; junction bases unmatched: 7. CDR1 and CDR2 from the germline V gene are SNHLY and FYNNEI. The CDR3 spans 15 residues. The CDR3 sequence is CASNRDRAATGELFF. CDR3 DNA sequence: TGTGCCAGCAACCGGGACAGGGCGGCCACCGGGGAGCTGTTTTTT.

There are a few counts of this clonotype. This chain joins TRBV5-6 and TRBJ2-1; a weak D match, TRBD2 (7 bases). CDR1 and CDR2 from the germline V gene are SGHDT and YYEEEE. The V end lost 4 bases, the J end lost 6 bases, and 20 bases lay between the germline ends. CDR3 length: 16 residues. The CDR3, as DNA: TGTGCCAGCAGCCCCGGGGGGCCCCGAACTTCCAATGAGCAGTTCTTC. It is translated as CASSPGGPRTSNEQFF. Full variable domain (remainder filled in from reference TRBV5-6 and TRBJ2-1): DAGVTQSPTHLIKTRGQQVTLRCSPKSGHDTVSWYQQALGQGPQFIFQYYEEEERQRGNFPDRFSGHQFPNYSSELNVNALLLGDSALYLCASSPGGPRTSNEQFFGPGTRLTVL.

The gene calls are TRBV6-5 and TRBJ2-3; 9 nucleotides match TRBD2. Trimming at V came to 0 bases and at J to 2 bases, leaving 6 bases not matched to a gene. Germline V gene sequence: CDR1 MNHEY, CDR2 SVGAGI. The CDR3 has 17 amino acids. CDR3 sequence: CASSYSRLAGSTDTQYF. The CDR3 DNA reads TGTGCCAGCAGTTACTCTCGGCTAGCGGGATCCACAGATACGCAGTATTTT.

This clonotype was detected only a few times. The V call is TRBV20-1, the J call TRBJ2-3; 8 nucleotides agree with TRBD2. Germline V gene sequence: CDR1 DFQATT, CDR2 SNEGSKA (reference sequence). This CDR3 contains 17 residues. J lost 1 base, V lost 3 bases, and 12 bases had no gene match. This CDR3 reads CSASRAGGSIRTDTQYF. The DNA of the CDR3 is TGCAGTGCTAGTCGGGCGGGGGGATCGATTCGCACAGATACGCAGTATTTT.

This clonotype turned up a few times. The gene calls are TRBV12-3 or TRBV12-4 and TRBJ2-7, with 7 bases lining up with TRBD2. This CDR3 comprises 13 residues. J lost 5 bases, V lost 8 bases, and 9 bases had no gene match. The CDR3 nucleotides are TGTGCCAGCCGACGGGCGGGAGACCACGAGCAGTACTTC. Translating gives CASRRAGDHEQYF.